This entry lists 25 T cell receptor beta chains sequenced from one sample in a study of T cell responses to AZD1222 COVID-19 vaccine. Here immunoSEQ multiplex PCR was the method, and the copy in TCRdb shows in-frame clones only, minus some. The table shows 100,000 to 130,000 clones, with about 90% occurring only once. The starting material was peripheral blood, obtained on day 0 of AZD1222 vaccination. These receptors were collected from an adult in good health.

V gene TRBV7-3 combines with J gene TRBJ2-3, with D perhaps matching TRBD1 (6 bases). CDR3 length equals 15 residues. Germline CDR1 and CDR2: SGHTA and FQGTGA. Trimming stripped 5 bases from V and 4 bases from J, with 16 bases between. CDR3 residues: CASSADDQGPDTQYF. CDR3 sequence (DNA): TGTGCCAGCAGCGCTGACGACCAGGGGCCAGATACGCAGTATTTT.

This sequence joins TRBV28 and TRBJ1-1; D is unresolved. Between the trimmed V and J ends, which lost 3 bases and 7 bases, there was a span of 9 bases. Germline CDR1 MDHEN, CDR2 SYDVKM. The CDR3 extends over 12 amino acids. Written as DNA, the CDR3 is TGTGCCAGCAGTTTGTTCCCAAGTGAAGCTTTCTTT. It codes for CASSLFPSEAFF.

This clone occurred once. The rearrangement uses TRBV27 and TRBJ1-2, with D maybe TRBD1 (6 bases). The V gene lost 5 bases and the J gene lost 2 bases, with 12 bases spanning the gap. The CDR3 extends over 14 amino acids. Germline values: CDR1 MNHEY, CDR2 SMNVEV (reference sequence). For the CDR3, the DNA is TGTGCCAGCAGTAAAACAGGGAGAAACTATGGCTACACCTTC. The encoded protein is CASSKTGRNYGYTF.

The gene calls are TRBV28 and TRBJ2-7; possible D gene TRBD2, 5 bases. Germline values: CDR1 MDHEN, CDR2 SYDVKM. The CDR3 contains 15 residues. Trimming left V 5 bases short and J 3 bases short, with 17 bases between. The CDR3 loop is CASSPAGLPYYEQYF. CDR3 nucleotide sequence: TGTGCCAGCAGTCCCGCCGGACTCCCCTACTACGAGCAGTACTTC.

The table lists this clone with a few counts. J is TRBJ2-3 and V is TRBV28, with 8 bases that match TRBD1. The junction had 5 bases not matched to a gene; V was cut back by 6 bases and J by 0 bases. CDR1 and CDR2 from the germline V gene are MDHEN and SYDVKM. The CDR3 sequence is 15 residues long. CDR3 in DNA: TGTGCCAGCAGGCAGGGGGCGCGCAGCACAGATACGCAGTATTTT. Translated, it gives CASRQGARSTDTQYF.

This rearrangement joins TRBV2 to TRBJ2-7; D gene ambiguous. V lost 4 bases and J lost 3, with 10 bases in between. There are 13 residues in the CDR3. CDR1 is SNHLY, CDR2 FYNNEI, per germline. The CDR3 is CASSVGGYYEQYF. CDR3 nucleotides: TGTGCCAGCAGTGTGGGCGGTTACTACGAGCAGTACTTC.

Here the CDR3 reads CASSPGTGAANYGYTF. The CDR3 DNA sequence: TGTGCCAGCTCACCAGGGACAGGGGCTGCTAACTATGGCTACACCTTC. The gene calls are TRBV18 and TRBJ1-2, with 10 nucleotides matching TRBD1. Germline V gives CDR1 KGHSH, CDR2 LQKENI. Unmatched junction bases numbered 3, after V lost 2 bases and J lost 0 bases. This CDR3 region has 16 residues. The full variable domain, completed using reference TRBV18 and TRBJ1-2, is NAGVMQNPRHLVRRRGQEARLRCSPMKGHSHVYWYRQLPEEGLKFMVYLQKENIIDESGMPKERFSAEFPKEGPSILRIQQVVRGDSAAYFCASSPGTGAANYGYTFGSGTRLTVV.

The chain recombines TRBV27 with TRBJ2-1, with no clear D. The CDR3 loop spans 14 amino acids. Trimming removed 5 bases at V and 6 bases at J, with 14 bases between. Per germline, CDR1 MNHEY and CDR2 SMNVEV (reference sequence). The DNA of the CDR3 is TGTGCCAGCAGTCCACCCACTTTCCGCAATGAGCAGTTCTTC. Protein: CASSPPTFRNEQFF.

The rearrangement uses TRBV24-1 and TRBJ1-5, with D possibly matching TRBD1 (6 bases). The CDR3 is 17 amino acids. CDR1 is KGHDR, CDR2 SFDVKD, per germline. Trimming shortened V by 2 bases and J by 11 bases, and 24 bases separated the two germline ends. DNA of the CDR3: TGTGCCACCAGTGATTCGGCCCCGGACAGCGAATTTTCAGCCCAGCATTTT. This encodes CATSDSAPDSEFSAQHF.

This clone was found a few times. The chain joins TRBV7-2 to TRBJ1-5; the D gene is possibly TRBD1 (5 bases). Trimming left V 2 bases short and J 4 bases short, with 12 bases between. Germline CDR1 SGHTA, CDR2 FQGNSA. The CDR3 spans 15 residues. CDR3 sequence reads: CASSLYRQGNQPQHF. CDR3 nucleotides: TGTGCCAGCAGCTTATATCGGCAGGGAAATCAGCCCCAGCATTTT. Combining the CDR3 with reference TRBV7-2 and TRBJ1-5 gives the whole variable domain GAGVSQSPSNKVTEKGKDVELRCDPISGHTALYWYRQSLGQGLEFLIYFQGNSAPDKSGLPSDRFSAERTGGSVSTLTIQRTQQEDSAVYLCASSLYRQGNQPQHFGDGTRLSIL.

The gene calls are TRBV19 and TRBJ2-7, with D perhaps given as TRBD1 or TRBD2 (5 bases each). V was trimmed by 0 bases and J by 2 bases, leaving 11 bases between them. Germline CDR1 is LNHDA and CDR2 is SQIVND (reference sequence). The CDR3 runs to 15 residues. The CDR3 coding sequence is TGTGCCAGTAGTATAGATCGGGACGGGCCCTACGAGCAGTACTTC. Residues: CASSIDRDGPYEQYF.

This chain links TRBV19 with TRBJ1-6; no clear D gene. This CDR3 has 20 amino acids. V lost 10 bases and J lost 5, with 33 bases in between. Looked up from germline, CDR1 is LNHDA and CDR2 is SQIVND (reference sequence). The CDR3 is CATKSAAVRATNPNNSPLHF. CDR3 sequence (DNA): TGTGCCACAAAGAGCGCTGCGGTCCGGGCCACGAACCCTAATAATTCACCCCTCCACTTT. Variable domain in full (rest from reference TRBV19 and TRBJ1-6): DGGITQSPKYLFRKEGQNVTLSCEQNLNHDAMYWYRQDPGQGLRLIYYSQIVNDFQKGDIAEGYSVSREKKESFPLTVTSAQKNPTAFYLCATKSAAVRATNPNNSPLHFGNGTRLTVT.

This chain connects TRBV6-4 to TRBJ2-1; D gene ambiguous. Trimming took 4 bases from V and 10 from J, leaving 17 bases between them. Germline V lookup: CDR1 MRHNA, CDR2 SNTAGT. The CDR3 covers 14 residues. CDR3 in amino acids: CASSVTSAWREQFF. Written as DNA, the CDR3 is TGTGCCAGCAGTGTTACGAGCGCGTGGAGAGAGCAGTTCTTC.

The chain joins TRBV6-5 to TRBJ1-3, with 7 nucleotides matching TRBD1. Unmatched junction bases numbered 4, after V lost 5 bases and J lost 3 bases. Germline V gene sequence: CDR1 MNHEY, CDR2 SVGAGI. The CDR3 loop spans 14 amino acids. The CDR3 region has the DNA TGTGCCAGCAGTATGACAGGGTATGGAAACACCATATATTTT. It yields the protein CASSMTGYGNTIYF.

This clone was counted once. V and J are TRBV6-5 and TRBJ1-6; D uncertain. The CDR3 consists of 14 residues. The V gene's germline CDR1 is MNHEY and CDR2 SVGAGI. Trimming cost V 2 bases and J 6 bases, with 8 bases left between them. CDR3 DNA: TGTGCCAGCAGTTACAAGCATTTTAATTCACCCCTCCACTTT. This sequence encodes CASSYKHFNSPLHF.

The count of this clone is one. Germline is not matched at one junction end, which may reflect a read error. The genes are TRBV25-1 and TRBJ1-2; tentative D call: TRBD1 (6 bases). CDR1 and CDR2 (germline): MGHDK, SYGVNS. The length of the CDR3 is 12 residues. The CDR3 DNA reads TGTGCCAGCAGTGGTCCAGGGGCGGGTGGTGTTTTC. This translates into CASSGPGAGGVF.

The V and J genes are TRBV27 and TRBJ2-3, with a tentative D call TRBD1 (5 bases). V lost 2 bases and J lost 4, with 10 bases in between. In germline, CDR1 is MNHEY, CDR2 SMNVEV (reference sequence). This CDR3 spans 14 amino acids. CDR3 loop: CASSLRGRADTQYF. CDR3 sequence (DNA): TGTGCCAGCAGTTTAAGGGGCCGGGCAGATACGCAGTATTTT.

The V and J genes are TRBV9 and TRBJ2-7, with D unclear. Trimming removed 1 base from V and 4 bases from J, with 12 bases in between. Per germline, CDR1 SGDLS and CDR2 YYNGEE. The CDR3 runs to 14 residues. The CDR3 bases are TGTGCCAGCAGCGTAAACCCGGACGGATACGAGCAGTACTTC. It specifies CASSVNPDGYEQYF.

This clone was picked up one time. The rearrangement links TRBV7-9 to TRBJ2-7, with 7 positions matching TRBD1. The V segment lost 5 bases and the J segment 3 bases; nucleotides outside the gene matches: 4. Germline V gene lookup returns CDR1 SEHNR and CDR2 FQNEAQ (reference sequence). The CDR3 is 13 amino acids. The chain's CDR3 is CASSLGQLYEQYF. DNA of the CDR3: TGTGCCAGCAGCCTGGGACAGCTCTACGAGCAGTACTTC.

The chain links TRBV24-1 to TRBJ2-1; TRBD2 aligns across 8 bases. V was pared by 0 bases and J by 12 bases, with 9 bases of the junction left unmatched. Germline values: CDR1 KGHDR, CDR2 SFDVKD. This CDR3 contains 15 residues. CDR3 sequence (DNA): TGTGCCACCAGTGATTTGGCGGGAGGCCTAGAAGGGCAGTTCTTC. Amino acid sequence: CATSDLAGGLEGQFF.

The CDR3 nucleotides read TGTGCCAGCAGTTCAGGGGCGGCGGGGGCCAACGTCCTGACTTTC. Its translation: CASSSGAAGANVLTF. The gene calls are TRBV6-2 or TRBV6-3 and TRBJ2-6, with a tentative D call TRBD1 (6 bases). CDR1 MNHEY and CDR2 SVGEGT come from the germline V gene. CDR3 length: 15 residues. The V end lost 4 bases, the J end lost 4 bases, and 11 bases lay between the germline ends.

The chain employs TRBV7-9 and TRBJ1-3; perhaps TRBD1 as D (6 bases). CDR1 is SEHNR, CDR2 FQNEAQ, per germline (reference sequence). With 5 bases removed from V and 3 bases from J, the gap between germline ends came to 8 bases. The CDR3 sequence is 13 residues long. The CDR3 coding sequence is TGTGCCAGCAGCCTGGACAGTGGAAACACCATATATTTT. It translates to CASSLDSGNTIYF.

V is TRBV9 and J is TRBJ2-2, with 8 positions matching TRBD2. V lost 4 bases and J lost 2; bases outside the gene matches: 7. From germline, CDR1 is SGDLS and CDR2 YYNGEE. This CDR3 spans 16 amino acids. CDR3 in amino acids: CASSPPGLDNTGELFF. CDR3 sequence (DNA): TGTGCCAGCAGCCCTCCGGGACTAGATAACACCGGGGAGCTGTTTTTT. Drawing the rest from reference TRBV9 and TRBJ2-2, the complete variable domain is DSGVTQTPKHLITATGQRVTLRCSPRSGDLSVYWYQQSLDQGLQFLIQYYNGEERAKGNILERFSAQQFPDLHSELNLSSLELGDSALYFCASSPPGLDNTGELFFGEGSRLTVL.

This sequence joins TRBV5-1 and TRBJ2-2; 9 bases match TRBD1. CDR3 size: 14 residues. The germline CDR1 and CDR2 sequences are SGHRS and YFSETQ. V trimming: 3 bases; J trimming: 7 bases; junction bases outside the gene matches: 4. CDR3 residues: CASSSGTGSGELFF. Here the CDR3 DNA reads TGCGCCAGCAGCTCCGGGACAGGGAGCGGGGAGCTGTTTTTT. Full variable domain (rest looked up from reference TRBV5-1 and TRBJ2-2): KAGVTQTPRYLIKTRGQQVTLSCSPISGHRSVSWYQQTPGQGLQFLFEYFSETQRNKGNFPGRFSGRQFSNSRSEMNVSTLELGDSALYLCASSSGTGSGELFFGEGSRLTVL.

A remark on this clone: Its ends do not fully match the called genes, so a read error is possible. The CDR3 DNA follows: TGCAGCGTAGCCGGGACCCAGACCTCCCACGAGCAGTACTTC. Its protein is CSVAGTQTSHEQYF. The chain combines TRBV29-1 with TRBJ2-7, with D perhaps given as TRBD1 or TRBD2 (5 bases each). The CDR3 contains 14 residues. Germline V lookup: CDR1 SQVTM, CDR2 ANQGSEA.